Listed below are T cell receptor beta chains from one sample, sequenced in a study of cytomegalovirus exposure and HLA in healthy donors. TCRdb's table, derived via immunoSEQ multiplex PCR, lists solely in-frame clones and lacks some. The data show around 150,000 clones, with about 70% seen just once and around 3.1% held by the top ten. Specimen: PBMCs. The source is a man between 40 and 49 years old in good health and CMV-seronegative. The CDR3 runs from the conserved cysteine through the conserved F or W. Each record gives: V gene, CDR3 protein.

>TRBV29-1
CSVEGGKTGVEQYF
>TRBV11-3
CASSSRVSGELFF
>TRBV10-3
CAISLSGTGNTEAFF
>TRBV19
CASSITSGSGELFF
>TRBV6-4
CASSGQTNTGELFF
>TRBV9
CASSPLGGRQNYGYTF
>TRBV15
CATSKAPERGEKLFF
>TRBV7-3
CASSLRGGNTYEQYF
>TRBV2
CASRGVAGVKWETQYF
>TRBV6-5
CASSYSGGPYEQYF
>TRBV4-3
CASSQEATGAYEQYF
>TRBV5-6
CASSLGAGVHQPQHF
>TRBV19
CASNAGDGYTF
>TRBV12-1
CASSFERYEQFF
>TRBV9
CASSGPTGSGELFF
>TRBV5-4
CASSLGSSGGRNEQFF
>TRBV4-2
CASSPHQRGEVTDTQYF